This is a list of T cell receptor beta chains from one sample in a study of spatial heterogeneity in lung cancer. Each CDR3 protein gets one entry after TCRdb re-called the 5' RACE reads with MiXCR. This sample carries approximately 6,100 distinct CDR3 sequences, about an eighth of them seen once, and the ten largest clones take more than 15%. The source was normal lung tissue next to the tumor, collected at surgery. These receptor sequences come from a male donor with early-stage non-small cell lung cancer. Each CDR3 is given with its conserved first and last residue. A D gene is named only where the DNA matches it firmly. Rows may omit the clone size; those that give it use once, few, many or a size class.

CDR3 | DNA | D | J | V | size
CSAEIGTSGSETQYF | TGCAGTGCTGAAATCGGGACTAGCGGGAGTGAGACCCAGTACTTC | TRBD2 | TRBJ2-5 | TRBV20-1 | many
CASSHQASQETQYF | TGTGCCAGCAGTCATCAAGCCTCCCAAGAGACCCAGTACTTC | - | TRBJ2-5 | TRBV11-2 | many
CASIGARMGTYEQYF | TGTGCCAGTATTGGGGCCAGAATGGGTACCTACGAGCAGTACTTC | - | TRBJ2-7 | TRBV19 | medium-sized
CASSPTGTSGKGEQFF | TGCGCCAGCAGCCCTACCGGGACTAGCGGGAAGGGTGAGCAGTTCTTC | TRBD2 | TRBJ2-1 | TRBV4-1 | many
CATRGSADEQFF | TGTGCCACGAGGGGGAGTGCGGATGAGCAGTTCTTC | - | TRBJ2-1 | TRBV3-1 | many
CASSQNNYEQYF | TGTGCCAGCAGCCAGAACAACTACGAGCAGTACTTC | - | TRBJ2-7 | TRBV6-5 | medium-sized
CSASPQGALWGDSPLHF | TGCAGTGCTAGTCCCCAGGGGGCCCTTTGGGGGGATTCACCCCTCCACTTT | TRBD1 | TRBJ1-6 | TRBV20-1 | -
CASSLAGQEETQYF | TGCGCCAGCAGCTTGGCGGGACAGGAAGAGACCCAGTACTTC | TRBD1 | TRBJ2-5 | TRBV5-1 | medium-sized
CASSYSIPVTDQETQYF | TGTGCCAGCAGTTACTCGATCCCTGTGACGGACCAAGAGACCCAGTACTTC | - | TRBJ2-5 | TRBV6-6 | many
CASSSRLAVGTDTQYF | TGTGCCAGCAGCTCGAGACTAGCGGTTGGCACAGATACGCAGTATTTT | TRBD2 | TRBJ2-3 | TRBV7-8 | -
CASSWDSRETQYF | TGTGCCAGCAGCTGGGACAGTCGAGAGACCCAGTACTTC | TRBD1 | TRBJ2-5 | TRBV11-2 | medium-sized
CATGRTSGSFNEQFF | TGTGCCACTGGCAGAACTAGCGGGAGTTTTAATGAGCAGTTCTTC | TRBD2 | TRBJ2-1 | TRBV24-1 | many
CASSYSDRRETQYF | TGTGCCAGCAGTTACTCTGACAGGAGGGAGACCCAGTACTTC | - | TRBJ2-5 | TRBV6-2/TRBV6-3 | -
CASSLQGGLNTEAFF | TGTGCCAGCAGTTTACAGGGGGGTCTGAACACTGAAGCTTTCTTT | TRBD1 | TRBJ1-1 | TRBV12-3/TRBV12-4 | medium-sized
CASSLGLAGTGELFF | TGTGCCAGCAGCTTGGGACTAGCGGGAACCGGGGAGCTGTTTTTT | TRBD2 | TRBJ2-2 | TRBV5-6 | medium-sized
CASSLVPGGHTDTQYF | TGTGCCAGCAGCTTAGTCCCGGGGGGTCACACAGATACGCAGTATTTT | TRBD2 | TRBJ2-3 | TRBV11-3 | many
CASSVVATDTQYF | TGTGCCAGCAGCGTAGTTGCAACAGATACGCAGTATTTT | - | TRBJ2-3 | TRBV9 | medium-sized
CASSLPSPGLAGGKVTYEQYF | TGTGCCAGCAGCTTACCCAGCCCGGGACTAGCGGGAGGGAAGGTAACCTACGAGCAGTACTTC | TRBD2 | TRBJ2-7 | TRBV7-6 | many
CSVDTGLENTGELFF | TGCAGCGTGGACACAGGGTTGGAGAACACCGGGGAGCTGTTTTTT | - | TRBJ2-2 | TRBV29-1 | large
CASRPPGQGNVAFF | TGTGCCAGCAGACCACCGGGACAGGGCAATGTAGCTTTCTTT | TRBD1 | TRBJ1-1 | TRBV6-6 | medium-sized
CASSLVAGGLYEQYF | TGTGCCAGCAGCTTAGTAGCGGGAGGTTTATACGAGCAGTACTTC | TRBD2 | TRBJ2-7 | TRBV7-6 | -
CASSLALLAGDPEQFF | TGCGCCAGCAGCTTGGCCCTGTTAGCGGGAGACCCTGAGCAGTTCTTC | TRBD2 | TRBJ2-1 | TRBV5-1 | -
CASSYSMSSSAYNEQFF | TGTGCCAGCAGTTACTCGATGTCGTCTAGTGCGTACAATGAGCAGTTCTTC | - | TRBJ2-1 | TRBV6-2/TRBV6-3 | medium-sized
CSVQSGANVLTF | TGCAGCGTTCAGTCTGGGGCCAACGTCCTGACTTTC | - | TRBJ2-6 | TRBV29-1 | medium-sized
CASSLVPPSAQTQYF | TGTGCCAGCAGCTTAGTACCCCCTAGCGCCCAGACCCAGTACTTC | - | TRBJ2-5 | TRBV7-8 | many
CASSSHGLAGVIF | TGTGCCAGCAGTAGCCACGGACTAGCTGGAGTAATCTTC | TRBD2 | TRBJ2-1 | TRBV6-2/TRBV6-3 | many
CASSLVGSTYNEQFF | TGTGCCAGCAGCTTAGTCGGAAGTACCTACAATGAGCAGTTCTTC | - | TRBJ2-1 | TRBV7-8 | many
CASILDRARDYGYTF | TGTGCCAGCATCCTGGACAGGGCCAGGGACTATGGCTACACCTTC | TRBD1 | TRBJ1-2 | TRBV7-2 | medium-sized
CASSPWPAGDQETQYF | TGTGCCAGCAGCCCCTGGCCCGCGGGGGACCAAGAGACCCAGTACTTC | TRBD2 | TRBJ2-5 | TRBV3-1 | many
CASMLGQVNTEAFF | TGCGCCAGCATGCTTGGACAGGTGAACACTGAAGCTTTCTTT | TRBD1 | TRBJ1-1 | TRBV5-1 | many
CASSLVAANYGYTF | TGTGCCAGCAGCTTAGTGGCCGCGAACTATGGCTACACCTTC | - | TRBJ1-2 | TRBV7-2 | many
CASSLTGNQPQHF | TGTGCCAGCAGCCTAACAGGCAATCAGCCCCAGCATTTT | - | TRBJ1-5 | TRBV4-2 | -
CAWSEDRGNTEAFF | TGTGCCTGGAGTGAGGACCGGGGGAACACTGAAGCTTTCTTT | - | TRBJ1-1 | TRBV30 | many
CASSQEVELNYGYTF | TGTGCCAGCAGCCAAGAAGTCGAATTGAACTATGGCTACACCTTC | - | TRBJ1-2 | TRBV4-2 | medium-sized
CASSHLGTPSGYGYTF | TGCGCCAGCAGCCACCTAGGGACACCTTCGGGCTATGGCTACACCTTC | - | TRBJ1-2 | TRBV4-1 | many
CASSSGQGGTGELFF | TGTGCCAGCAGCTCCGGACAGGGCGGCACCGGGGAGCTGTTTTTT | TRBD1 | TRBJ2-2 | TRBV7-3 | many
CATSDLTSGRNEQFF | TGTGCCACCAGTGATTTGACTAGCGGGAGAAATGAGCAGTTCTTC | TRBD2 | TRBJ2-1 | TRBV24-1 | many
CASSPVSGRANEQFF | TGTGCCAGCAGCCCGGTGAGCGGGAGGGCCAATGAGCAGTTCTTC | TRBD2 | TRBJ2-1 | TRBV14 | many
CASSGSGGAISRSYNEQFF | TGTGCCAGCAGCGGGTCCGGGGGTGCGATTTCTCGCTCCTACAATGAGCAGTTCTTC | - | TRBJ2-1 | TRBV9 | many
CASSYVRAGELFF | TGTGCCAGCAGTTACGTCAGGGCAGGGGAGCTGTTTTTT | - | TRBJ2-2 | TRBV6-6 | -
CASSSLGRMNTEAFF | TGTGCCAGCAGTTCCCTGGGACGGATGAACACTGAAGCTTTCTTT | - | TRBJ1-1 | TRBV7-3 | medium-sized
CAISENMNTEAFF | TGTGCCATCAGTGAGAATATGAACACTGAAGCTTTCTTT | - | TRBJ1-1 | TRBV10-3 | medium-sized
CASSYAGESSYEQYF | TGTGCCAGCAGCTACGCTGGGGAAAGCTCCTACGAGCAGTACTTC | - | TRBJ2-7 | TRBV9 | medium-sized
CASFQGHEQYF | TGTGCCAGCTTCCAGGGACACGAGCAGTACTTC | - | TRBJ2-7 | TRBV27 | many
CASSFKGYGYTF | TGTGCCAGCAGCTTTAAGGGGTATGGCTACACCTTC | - | TRBJ1-2 | TRBV7-9 | many
CSGGGTDTQYF | TGCAGCGGGGGAGGGACAGATACGCAGTATTTT | TRBD2 | TRBJ2-3 | TRBV20-1 | few
CASSSPAGASYNSPLHF | TGTGCCAGCAGTTCCCCCGCCGGGGCCTCCTATAATTCACCCCTCCACTTT | - | TRBJ1-6 | TRBV27 | many
CATSREGTSSYEQYF | TGTGCCACCAGCAGAGAGGGCACCTCCTCCTACGAGCAGTACTTC | - | TRBJ2-7 | TRBV15 | many
CASSSIGANVLTF | TGTGCCAGCAGTTCAATTGGGGCCAACGTCCTGACTTTC | - | TRBJ2-6 | TRBV6-5 | -
CASSLCCLAGYEQYF | TGTGCCAGCAGTTTATGTTGTCTAGCGGGGTATGAGCAGTACTTC | TRBD2 | TRBJ2-7 | TRBV28 | medium-sized
CASSRDTNTGELFF | TGTGCCAGCAGCCGGGACACGAACACCGGGGAGCTGTTTTTT | - | TRBJ2-2 | TRBV12-3/TRBV12-4 | few
CASSLPLGTSSTDTQYF | TGTGCCAGCAGCTTACCTTTGGGCACTTCTAGCACAGATACGCAGTATTTT | - | TRBJ2-3 | TRBV7-9 | medium-sized
CARDTGYEQYF | TGCGCCAGAGATACAGGCTACGAGCAGTACTTC | - | TRBJ2-7 | TRBV5-1 | few
CATSPGDYGYTF | TGTGCCACCAGTCCAGGGGACTATGGCTACACCTTC | - | TRBJ1-2 | TRBV24-1 | medium-sized